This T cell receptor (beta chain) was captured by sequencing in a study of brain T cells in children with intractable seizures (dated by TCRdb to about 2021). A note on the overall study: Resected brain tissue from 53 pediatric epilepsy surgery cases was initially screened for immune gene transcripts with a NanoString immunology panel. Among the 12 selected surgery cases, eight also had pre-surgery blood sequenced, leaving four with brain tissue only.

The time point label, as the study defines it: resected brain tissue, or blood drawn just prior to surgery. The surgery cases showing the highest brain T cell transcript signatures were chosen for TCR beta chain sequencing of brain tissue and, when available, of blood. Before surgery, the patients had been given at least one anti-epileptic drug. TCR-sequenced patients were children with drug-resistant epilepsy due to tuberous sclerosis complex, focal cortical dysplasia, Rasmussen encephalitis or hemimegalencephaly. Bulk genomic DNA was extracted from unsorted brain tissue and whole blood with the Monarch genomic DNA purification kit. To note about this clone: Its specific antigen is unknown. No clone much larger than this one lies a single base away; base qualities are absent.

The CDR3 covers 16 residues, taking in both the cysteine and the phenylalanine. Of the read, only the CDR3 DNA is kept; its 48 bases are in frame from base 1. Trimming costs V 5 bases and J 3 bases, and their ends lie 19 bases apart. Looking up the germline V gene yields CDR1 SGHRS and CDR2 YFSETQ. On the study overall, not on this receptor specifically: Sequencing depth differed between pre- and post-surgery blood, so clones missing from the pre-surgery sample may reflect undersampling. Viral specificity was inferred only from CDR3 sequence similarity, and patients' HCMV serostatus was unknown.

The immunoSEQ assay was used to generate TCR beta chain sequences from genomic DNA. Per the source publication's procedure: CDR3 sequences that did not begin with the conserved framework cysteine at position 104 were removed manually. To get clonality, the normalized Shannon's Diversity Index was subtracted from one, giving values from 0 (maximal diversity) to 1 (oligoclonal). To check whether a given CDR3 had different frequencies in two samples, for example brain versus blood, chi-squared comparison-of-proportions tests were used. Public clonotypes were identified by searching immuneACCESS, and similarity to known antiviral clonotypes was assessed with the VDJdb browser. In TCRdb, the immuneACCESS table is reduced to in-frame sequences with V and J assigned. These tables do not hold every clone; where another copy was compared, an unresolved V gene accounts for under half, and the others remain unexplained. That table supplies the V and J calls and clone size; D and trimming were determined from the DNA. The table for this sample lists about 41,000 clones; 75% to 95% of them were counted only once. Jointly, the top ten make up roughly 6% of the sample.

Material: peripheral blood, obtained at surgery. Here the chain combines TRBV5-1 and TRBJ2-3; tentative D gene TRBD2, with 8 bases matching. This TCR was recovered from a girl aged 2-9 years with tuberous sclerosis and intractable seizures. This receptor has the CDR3 CASSPTGRGLTDTQYF. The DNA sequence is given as TGCGCCAGCAGTCCCACCGGGAGGGGGCTAACAGATACGCAGTATTTT.